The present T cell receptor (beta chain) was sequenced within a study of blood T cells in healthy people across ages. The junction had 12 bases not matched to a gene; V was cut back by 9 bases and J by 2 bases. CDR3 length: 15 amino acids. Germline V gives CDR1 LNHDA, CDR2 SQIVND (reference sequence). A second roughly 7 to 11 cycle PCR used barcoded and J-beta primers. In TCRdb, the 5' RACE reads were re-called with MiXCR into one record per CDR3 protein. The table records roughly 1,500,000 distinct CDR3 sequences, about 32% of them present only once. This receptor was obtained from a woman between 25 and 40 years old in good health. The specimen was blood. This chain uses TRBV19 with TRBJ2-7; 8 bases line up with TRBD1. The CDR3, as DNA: TGTGCCAGCAGAAGGGGAGTGACAGGGGCCTACGAGCAGTACTTC. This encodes CASRRGVTGAYEQYF.